Shown below are 24 T cell receptor beta chains from a single sample sequenced in a study of cytomegalovirus exposure and HLA in healthy donors. Both 60 Vbeta primers and 13 Jbeta primers went into the PCR. Clones were read by immunoSEQ multiplex PCR, and TCRdb kept only the in-frame ones, dropping some. The listing contains under 150,000 clones. The sequenced sample was PBMCs. The receptors derive from a woman aged 60-75 years in good health and CMV-seronegative.

The chain is built from TRBV9 and TRBJ2-4; 9 bases are a match to TRBD1. The V gene end was trimmed by 4 bases and the J gene end by 5 bases; junction bases not matched to a gene: 1. The germline CDR1 and CDR2 sequences are SGDLS and YYNGEE. The CDR3 sequence is 13 residues long. CDR3 protein: CASSRDRENIQYF. The CDR3 DNA follows: TGTGCCAGCAGCCGGGACAGGGAAAACATTCAGTACTTC.

The V call is TRBV6-5, the J call TRBJ1-1; 9 bases line up with TRBD1. V was clipped by 4 bases and J by 8 bases; unmatched bases: 5. This CDR3 has 13 amino acids. Germline values: CDR1 MNHEY, CDR2 SVGAGI. This CDR3 reads CASSSPGTGEAFF. In DNA, the CDR3 is TGTGCCAGCAGTTCCCCCGGGACAGGGGAAGCTTTCTTT.

Comments on this clone: The sample carries other DNA sequences with the same CDR3. The chain has TRBV7-9 and TRBJ2-1, with D tentatively TRBD2 (6 bases). Deletions cut 0 bases from V and 7 bases from J, with 7 bases between. Germline V gene data show CDR1 as SEHNR and CDR2 as FQNEAQ (reference sequence). The CDR3 extends over 13 amino acids. The chain's CDR3 is CASSLAGTNEQFF. The CDR3 nucleotides are TGTGCCAGCAGCTTAGCTGGGACTAATGAGCAGTTCTTC.

This chain links TRBV7-2 with TRBJ2-2, with a possible D match to TRBD1 (5 bases). CDR1 SGHTA and CDR2 FQGNSA come from the germline V gene. The length of the CDR3 is 14 residues. V shed 2 bases and J shed 4 bases, with 8 bases lying between them. This CDR3 is CASSLLTATGELFF. Written as DNA, the CDR3 is TGTGCCAGCAGCTTATTGACAGCCACCGGGGAGCTGTTTTTT.

The chain employs TRBV30 and TRBJ1-2; 8 bases align to TRBD1. This CDR3 contains 13 residues. The germline CDR1 and CDR2 sequences are GTSNPN and SVGIG (reference sequence). The V segment lost 5 bases and the J segment 4 bases; nucleotides outside the gene matches: 6. The CDR3 is CAWGRDRPYGYTF. CDR3 DNA sequence: TGTGCCTGGGGCCGGGACAGGCCCTATGGCTACACCTTC.

This chain joins TRBV6-5 and TRBJ2-7; 7 bases line up with TRBD2. The CDR3 has 15 residues. In germline, CDR1 is MNHEY, CDR2 SVGAGI. Trimming removed 6 bases from V and 1 base from J; junction bases left unmatched: 9. CDR3 in DNA: TGTGCCAGCAGAAACTCGGGCGGGGGTTCCTACGAGCAGTACTTC. Residues: CASRNSGGGSYEQYF.

The gene calls are TRBV5-4 and TRBJ1-2; D not resolved. Germline V gene data show CDR1 as SGHNT and CDR2 as YYREEE (reference sequence). CDR3 size: 14 residues. V dropped 0 bases and J dropped 6 bases, with 12 bases sitting between them. Here the CDR3 DNA reads TGTGCCAGCAGCTTGGGGGCAGAACCTCATGGCTACACCTTC. Its translation is CASSLGAEPHGYTF.

DNA of the CDR3: TGTGCCAGCTCACTGGACACGGACTATGGCTACACCTTC. Protein product: CASSLDTDYGYTF. The chain couples TRBV18 to TRBJ1-2; TRBD1 might be the D (5 bases). The CDR3 runs to 13 residues. Trimming stripped 4 bases from V and 3 bases from J, with 9 bases between. CDR1 and CDR2 from the germline V gene are KGHSH and LQKENI.

V and J are TRBV5-1 and TRBJ2-2; 7 bases match TRBD1. CDR1 is SGHRS, CDR2 YFSETQ, per germline. The CDR3 covers 14 residues. V lost 5 bases and J lost 3; bases outside the gene matches: 4. The CDR3 is CASRQGSYTGELFF. The CDR3 DNA reads as TGCGCCAGCAGACAGGGGTCCTACACCGGGGAGCTGTTTTTT.

This chain connects TRBV29-1 to TRBJ2-2, with 13 bases aligning to TRBD2. Germline CDR1 reads SQVTM; CDR2 reads ANQGSEA. The CDR3 sequence is 17 residues long. Germline trimming cut 6 bases from V and 4 bases from J; bases unmatched to any gene: 11. In DNA, the CDR3 is TGCAGCGTGAGAGGACTAGCGGGAGATATAGTCACCGGGGAGCTGTTTTTT. The encoded protein is CSVRGLAGDIVTGELFF.

The chain carries TRBV19 and TRBJ1-2; TRBD1 is a possible D gene (5 bases). V lost 2 bases and J lost 5, with 9 bases in between. The V gene's germline CDR1 is LNHDA and CDR2 SQIVND (reference sequence). CDR3 size: 13 residues. In DNA form, the CDR3 reads TGTGCCAGTAGTATATCGGCAGGGTATGGCTACACCTTC. Translating it yields CASSISAGYGYTF. Full variable domain (outside the CDR3, taken from reference TRBV19 and TRBJ1-2): DGGITQSPKYLFRKEGQNVTLSCEQNLNHDAMYWYRQDPGQGLRLIYYSQIVNDFQKGDIAEGYSVSREKKESFPLTVTSAQKNPTAFYLCASSISAGYGYTFGSGTRLTVV.

The rearrangement joins TRBV7-9 to TRBJ2-7; possible D gene TRBD2, 5 bases. CDR3 length: 13 residues. The ends were cut back, 5 bases at V and 6 bases at J, with 14 bases in the middle. CDR1 and CDR2 from the germline V gene are SEHNR and FQNEAQ (reference sequence). The CDR3 DNA follows: TGTGCCAGCAGCCCAAATGTTGGGAGCGAGCAGTACTTC. It specifies CASSPNVGSEQYF.

V and J are TRBV5-5 and TRBJ2-5, with D unresolved. CDR1 is SGHKS, CDR2 YYEKEE, per germline (reference sequence). The CDR3 has 13 residues. The germline V and J ends were trimmed by 2 bases and 0 bases, with 5 bases remaining between them. The CDR3 here is CASSFYYQETQYF. The CDR3, as DNA: TGTGCCAGCAGCTTTTATTACCAAGAGACCCAGTACTTC.

This rearrangement joins TRBV12-5 to TRBJ2-5, with D tentatively TRBD1 (6 bases). Trimming took 0 bases from V and 0 from J, leaving 14 bases between them. CDR1 and CDR2 (germline): LGHNT, FRNRAP. The CDR3 is made up of 17 amino acids. CDR3 DNA sequence: TGTGCTAGTGGTTTGGTAAGAGACAGGAAGAACCAAGAGACCCAGTACTTC. Residues: CASGLVRDRKNQETQYF.

This chain uses TRBV30 with TRBJ2-2; 8 nucleotides align to TRBD1. The V segment lost 7 bases and the J segment 1 base; nucleotides outside the gene matches: 8. The germline V gene has CDR1 GTSNPN and CDR2 SVGIG (reference sequence). The CDR3 contains 15 residues. The CDR3: CALSTGTGNTGELFF. CDR3 DNA: TGTGCCTTGTCGACCGGGACAGGGAACACCGGGGAGCTGTTTTTT. The entire variable domain, with the rest obtained from reference TRBV30 and TRBJ2-2, is as follows: SQTIHQWPATLVQPVGSPLSLECTVEGTSNPNLYWYRQAAGRGLQLLFYSVGIGQISSEVPQNLSASRPQDRQFILSSKKLLLSDSGFYLCALSTGTGNTGELFFGEGSRLTVL.

The rearrangement links TRBV14 to TRBJ2-2; possible D gene TRBD1, 5 bases. The CDR3 is 14 amino acids. Germline CDR1 and CDR2: SGHDN and FVKESK. V lost 1 base, J lost 7 bases, and 10 bases lay in between. The CDR3 DNA is TGTGCCAGCAGCCAAGCGCAGGGTATCGGGGAGCTGTTTTTT. Protein sequence: CASSQAQGIGELFF.

This chain uses TRBV19 with TRBJ2-1; D perhaps matches TRBD2 (5 bases). V lost 9 bases, J lost 4 bases, and 10 bases lay in between. CDR1 is LNHDA and CDR2 is SQIVND in the germline V gene (reference sequence). The CDR3 extends over 12 amino acids. The CDR3 sequence: CASVGGYNEQFF. For the CDR3, the DNA is TGTGCCAGCGTTGGAGGTTACAATGAGCAGTTCTTC.

The chain employs TRBV5-5 and TRBJ2-1; 7 nucleotides agree with TRBD2. The V segment lost 2 bases and the J segment 8 bases; nucleotides outside the gene matches: 7. Germline loops: CDR1 SGHKS, CDR2 YYEKEE (reference sequence). The CDR3 has 14 residues. The CDR3 sequence: CASSLAGMGHEQFF. In DNA, the CDR3 is TGTGCCAGCAGCTTAGCGGGAATGGGGCATGAGCAGTTCTTC.

J is TRBJ2-2 and V is TRBV5-8; 7 bases are a match to TRBD1. Trimming removed 3 bases from V and 1 base from J; junction bases left unmatched: 0. The germline CDR1 and CDR2 sequences are SGHTS and YDEGEE. The CDR3 has 14 residues. CDR3 protein: CASSWTGNTGELFF. The DNA for the CDR3 is TGTGCCAGCAGCTGGACAGGGAACACCGGGGAGCTGTTTTTT.

The chain recombines TRBV5-1 with TRBJ2-2, with 7 bases lining up with TRBD2. The CDR3 is 15 residues long. Per the germline V gene, CDR1 is SGHRS and CDR2 is YFSETQ. The trim removed 0 bases at V and 3 bases at J, leaving 2 bases unmatched. This CDR3 is CASSLAGGDTGELFF. For the CDR3, the DNA is TGCGCCAGCAGCTTGGCGGGGGGTGACACCGGGGAGCTGTTTTTT. Full variable domain (outside the CDR3, taken from reference TRBV5-1 and TRBJ2-2): KAGVTQTPRYLIKTRGQQVTLSCSPISGHRSVSWYQQTPGQGLQFLFEYFSETQRNKGNFPGRFSGRQFSNSRSEMNVSTLELGDSALYLCASSLAGGDTGELFFGEGSRLTVL.

The rearrangement uses TRBV7-9 and TRBJ2-1; the D gene is possibly TRBD2 (6 bases). Germline V gives CDR1 SEHNR, CDR2 FQNEAQ (reference sequence). The CDR3 contains 16 residues. Trimming cost V 6 bases and J 0 bases, with 15 bases left between them. CDR3 DNA: TGTGCCAGCAGGAGATGGGGGGAAAGCTCCTACAATGAGCAGTTCTTC. As protein: CASRRWGESSYNEQFF.

The chain uses TRBV7-8 and TRBJ2-5; the D gene is possibly TRBD1 (6 bases). The J call may be mistaken, given a closer DNA end match to TRBJ2-7. This CDR3 region has 15 residues. Germline V gives CDR1 SGHVS, CDR2 FQNEAQ. For the CDR3, the DNA is TGTGCCAGCAGCTCAACCCCCAGGGGAGCGTACGAGCAGTACTTC. Translated: CASSSTPRGAYEQYF.

The V gene is TRBV10-2, the J gene TRBJ1-3; D gene ambiguous. Germline CDR1 and CDR2: WSHSY and SAAADI. Trimming removed 0 bases at V and 8 bases at J, with 20 bases between. The CDR3 length is 17 residues. The CDR3 DNA is TGCGCCAGCAGTGAGTCGATGGGAGGGCCGTCGAGGGACACCATATATTTT. Its translation is CASSESMGGPSRDTIYF.

V usage is TRBV19 and J usage is TRBJ2-1; no clear D gene. Germline CDR1 LNHDA, CDR2 SQIVND (reference sequence). The V end was cut by 2 bases, the J end by 5 bases, with 7 bases between. This CDR3 region has 13 residues. The CDR3: CASSISRDNEQFF. In DNA, the CDR3 is TGTGCCAGTAGTATATCCCGGGACAATGAGCAGTTCTTC.